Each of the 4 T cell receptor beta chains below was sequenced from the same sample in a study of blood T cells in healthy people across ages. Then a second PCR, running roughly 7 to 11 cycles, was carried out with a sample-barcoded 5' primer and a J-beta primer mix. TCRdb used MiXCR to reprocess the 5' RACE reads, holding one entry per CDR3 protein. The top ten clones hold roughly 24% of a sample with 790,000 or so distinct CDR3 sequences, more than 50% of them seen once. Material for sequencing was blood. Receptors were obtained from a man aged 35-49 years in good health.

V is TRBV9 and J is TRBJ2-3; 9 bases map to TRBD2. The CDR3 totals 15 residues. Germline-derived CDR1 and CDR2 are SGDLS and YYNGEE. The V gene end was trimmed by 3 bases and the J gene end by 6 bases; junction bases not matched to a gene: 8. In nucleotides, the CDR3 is TGTGCCAGCAGCGGTGGCGGGGGGGCATCCGATACGCAGTATTTT. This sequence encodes CASSGGGGASDTQYF.

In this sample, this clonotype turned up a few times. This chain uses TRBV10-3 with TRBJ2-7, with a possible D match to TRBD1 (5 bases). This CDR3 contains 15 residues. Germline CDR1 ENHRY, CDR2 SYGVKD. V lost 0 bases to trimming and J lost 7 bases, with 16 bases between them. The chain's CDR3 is CAISESIQGSNEQYF. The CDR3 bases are TGTGCCATCAGTGAGTCGATTCAGGGAAGCAATGAGCAGTACTTC.

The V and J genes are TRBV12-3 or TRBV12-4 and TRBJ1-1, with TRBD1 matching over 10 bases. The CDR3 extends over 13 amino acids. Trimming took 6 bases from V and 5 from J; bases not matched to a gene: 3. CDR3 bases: TGTGCCAGCAGGGACAGGGGGGGGACTGAAGCTTTCTTT. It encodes CASRDRGGTEAFF.

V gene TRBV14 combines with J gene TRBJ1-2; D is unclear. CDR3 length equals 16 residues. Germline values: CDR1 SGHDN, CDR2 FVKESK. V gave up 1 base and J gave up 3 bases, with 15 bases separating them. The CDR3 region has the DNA TGTGCCAGCAGCCAAGTCTCGGGTATTCAATACTATGGCTACACCTTC. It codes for CASSQVSGIQYYGYTF.